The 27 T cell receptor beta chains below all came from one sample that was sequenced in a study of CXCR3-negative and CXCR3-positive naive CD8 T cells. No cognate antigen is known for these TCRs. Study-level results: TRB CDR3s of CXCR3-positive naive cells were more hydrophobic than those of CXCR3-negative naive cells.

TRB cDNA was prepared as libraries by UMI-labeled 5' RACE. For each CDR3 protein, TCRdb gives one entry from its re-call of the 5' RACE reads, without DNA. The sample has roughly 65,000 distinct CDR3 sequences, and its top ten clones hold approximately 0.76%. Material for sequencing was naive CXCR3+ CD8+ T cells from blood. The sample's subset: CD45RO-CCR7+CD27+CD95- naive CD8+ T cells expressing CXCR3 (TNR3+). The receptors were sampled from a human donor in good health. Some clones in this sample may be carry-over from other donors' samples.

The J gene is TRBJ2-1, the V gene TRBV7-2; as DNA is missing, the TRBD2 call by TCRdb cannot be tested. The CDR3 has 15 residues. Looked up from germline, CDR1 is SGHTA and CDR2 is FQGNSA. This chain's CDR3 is CASRTSGGVGNEQFF.

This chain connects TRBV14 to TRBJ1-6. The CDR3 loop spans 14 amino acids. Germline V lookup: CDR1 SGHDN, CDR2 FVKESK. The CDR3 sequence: CASSQDRSGSPLHF.

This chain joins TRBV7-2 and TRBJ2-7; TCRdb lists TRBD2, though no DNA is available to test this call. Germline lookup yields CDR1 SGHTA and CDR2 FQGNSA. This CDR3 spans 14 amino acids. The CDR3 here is CASSLLTSGVEQYF. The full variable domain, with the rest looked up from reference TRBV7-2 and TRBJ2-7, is GAGVSQSPSNKVTEKGKDVELRCDPISGHTALYWYRQSLGQGLEFLIYFQGNSAPDKSGLPSDRFSAERTGGSVSTLTIQRTQQEDSAVYLCASSLLTSGVEQYFGPGTRLTVT.

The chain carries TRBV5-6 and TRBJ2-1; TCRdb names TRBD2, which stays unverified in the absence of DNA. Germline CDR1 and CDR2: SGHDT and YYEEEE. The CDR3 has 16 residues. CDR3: CASSLGRGRSFNEQLF.

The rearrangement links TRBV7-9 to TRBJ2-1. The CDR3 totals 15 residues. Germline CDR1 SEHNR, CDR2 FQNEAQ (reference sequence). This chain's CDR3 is CASSATLSSYNEQFF.

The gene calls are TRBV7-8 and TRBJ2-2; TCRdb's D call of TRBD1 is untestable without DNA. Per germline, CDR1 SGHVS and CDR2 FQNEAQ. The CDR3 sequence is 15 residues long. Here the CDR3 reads CASSPGTGFTGELFF.

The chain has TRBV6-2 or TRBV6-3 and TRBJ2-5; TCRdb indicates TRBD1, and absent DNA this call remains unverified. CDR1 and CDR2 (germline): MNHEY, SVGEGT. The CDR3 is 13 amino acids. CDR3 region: CASSTTGMETQYF.

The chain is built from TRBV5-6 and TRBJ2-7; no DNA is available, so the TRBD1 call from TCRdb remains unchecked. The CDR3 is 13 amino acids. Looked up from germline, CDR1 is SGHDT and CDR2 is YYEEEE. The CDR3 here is CASSVDRGYEQYF.

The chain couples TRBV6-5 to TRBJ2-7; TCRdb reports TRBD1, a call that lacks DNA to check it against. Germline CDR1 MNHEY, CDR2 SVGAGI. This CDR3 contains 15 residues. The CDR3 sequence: CASSYSGTGFDEQYF.

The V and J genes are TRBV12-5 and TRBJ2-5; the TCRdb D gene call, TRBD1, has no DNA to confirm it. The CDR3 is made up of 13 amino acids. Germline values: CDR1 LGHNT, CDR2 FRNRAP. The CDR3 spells CASGRGQLETQCF.

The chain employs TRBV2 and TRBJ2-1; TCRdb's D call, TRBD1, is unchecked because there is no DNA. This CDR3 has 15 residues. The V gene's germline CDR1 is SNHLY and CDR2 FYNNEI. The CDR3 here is CASSEASYRGDEQFF. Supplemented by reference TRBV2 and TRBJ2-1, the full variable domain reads EPEVTQTPSHQVTQMGQEVILRCVPISNHLYFYWYRQILGQKVEFLVSFYNNEISEKSEIFDDQFSVERPDGSNFTLKIRSTKLEDSAMYFCASSEASYRGDEQFFGPGTRLTVL.

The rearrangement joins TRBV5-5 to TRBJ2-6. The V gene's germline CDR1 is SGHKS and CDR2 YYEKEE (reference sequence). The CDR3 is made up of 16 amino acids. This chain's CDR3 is CASSLGQGSGANVLTF. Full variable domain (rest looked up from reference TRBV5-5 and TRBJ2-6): DAGVTQSPTHLIKTRGQQVTLRCSPISGHKSVSWYQQVLGQGPQFIFQYYEKEERGRGNFPDRFSARQFPNYSSELNVNALLLGDSALYLCASSLGQGSGANVLTFGAGSRLTVL.

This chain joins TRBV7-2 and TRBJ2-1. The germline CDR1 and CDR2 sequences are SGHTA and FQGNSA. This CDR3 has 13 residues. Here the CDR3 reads CASSLFAYNEQFF.

This CDR3 is CASDDRGRLNEAGELFF. V gene TRBV7-8 combines with J gene TRBJ2-2; TCRdb indicates TRBD1, and absent DNA this call remains unverified. Per the germline V gene, CDR1 is SGHVS and CDR2 is FQNEAQ. CDR3 size: 17 residues.

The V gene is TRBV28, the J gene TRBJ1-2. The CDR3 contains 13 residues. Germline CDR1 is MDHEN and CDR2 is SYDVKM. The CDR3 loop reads CASSLYPGYGYTF.

The CDR3: CASSIDSLNTDTQYF. The chain is built from TRBV28 and TRBJ2-3; checking the TCRdb D call of TRBD1 is not possible without DNA. The CDR3 covers 15 residues. CDR1 is MDHEN, CDR2 SYDVKM, per germline.

This chain's CDR3 is CAISGPGQKKETQYF. The J gene is TRBJ2-5, the V gene TRBV10-3; TCRdb proposes TRBD1, but this gene call is untestable without DNA. Germline CDR1 and CDR2: ENHRY and SYGVKD. This CDR3 comprises 15 residues.

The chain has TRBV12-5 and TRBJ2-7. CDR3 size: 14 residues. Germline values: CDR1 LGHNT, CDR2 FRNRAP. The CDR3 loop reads CASGLSGGPYEQYF.

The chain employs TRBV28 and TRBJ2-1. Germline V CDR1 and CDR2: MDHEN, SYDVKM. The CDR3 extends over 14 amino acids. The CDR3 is CASSSRLGYNEQFF. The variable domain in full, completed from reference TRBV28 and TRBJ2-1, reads DVKVTQSSRYLVKRTGEKVFLECVQDMDHENMFWYRQDPGLGLRLIYFSYDVKMKEKGDIPEGYSVSREKKERFSLILESASTNQTSMYLCASSSRLGYNEQFFGPGTRLTVL.

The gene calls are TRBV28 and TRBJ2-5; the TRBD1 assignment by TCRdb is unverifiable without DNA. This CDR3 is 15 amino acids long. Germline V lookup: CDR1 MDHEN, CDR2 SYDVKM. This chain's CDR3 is CASSGADRAFETQYF.

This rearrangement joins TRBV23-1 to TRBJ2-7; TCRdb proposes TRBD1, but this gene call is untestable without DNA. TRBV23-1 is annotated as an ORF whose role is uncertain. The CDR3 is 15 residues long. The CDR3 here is CASSFTGGASYEQYF.

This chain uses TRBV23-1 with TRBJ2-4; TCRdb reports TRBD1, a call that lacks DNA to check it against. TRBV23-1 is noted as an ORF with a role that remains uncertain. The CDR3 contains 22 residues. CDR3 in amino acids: CASSHRAQGLSRSFLSKNIQYF.

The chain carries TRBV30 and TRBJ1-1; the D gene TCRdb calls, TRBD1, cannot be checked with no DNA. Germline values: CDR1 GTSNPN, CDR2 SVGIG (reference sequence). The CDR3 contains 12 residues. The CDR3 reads CAYSGTAAEAFF.

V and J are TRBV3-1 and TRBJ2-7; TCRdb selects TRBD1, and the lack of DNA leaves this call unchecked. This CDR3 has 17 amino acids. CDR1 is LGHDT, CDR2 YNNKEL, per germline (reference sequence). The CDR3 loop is CASSRGTGGLRYVEQYF.

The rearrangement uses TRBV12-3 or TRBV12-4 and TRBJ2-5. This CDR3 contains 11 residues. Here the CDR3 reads CASRGEETQYF.

The CDR3 sequence: CSVEALPGREKLFF. The chain is built from TRBV29-1 and TRBJ1-4; with no DNA, the TCRdb D assignment of TRBD1 cannot be verified. CDR3 size: 14 residues. CDR1 is SQVTM and CDR2 is ANQGSEA in the germline V gene.

The CDR3 spells CASSLVGREMPTDTQYF. This chain uses TRBV5-1 with TRBJ2-3; TCRdb names TRBD2, which stays unverified in the absence of DNA. The CDR3 runs 17 residues. Looked up from germline, CDR1 is SGHRS and CDR2 is YFSETQ.